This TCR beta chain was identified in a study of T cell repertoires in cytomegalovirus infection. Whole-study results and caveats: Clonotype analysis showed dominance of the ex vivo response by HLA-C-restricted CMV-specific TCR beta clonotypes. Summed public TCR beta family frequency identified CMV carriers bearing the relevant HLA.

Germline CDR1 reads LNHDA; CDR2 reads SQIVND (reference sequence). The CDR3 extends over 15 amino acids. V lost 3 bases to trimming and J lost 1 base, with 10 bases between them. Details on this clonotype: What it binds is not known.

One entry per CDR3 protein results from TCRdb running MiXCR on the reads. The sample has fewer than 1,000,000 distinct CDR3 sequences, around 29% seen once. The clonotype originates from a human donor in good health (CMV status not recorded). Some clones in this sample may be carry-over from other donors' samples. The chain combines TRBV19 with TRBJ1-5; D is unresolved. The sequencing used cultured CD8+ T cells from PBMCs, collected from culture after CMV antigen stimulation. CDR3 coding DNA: TGTGCCAGTAGTATCCTCCAAGAAAGCAATCAGCCCCAGCATTTT. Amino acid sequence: CASSILQESNQPQHF.